This entry lists 17 T cell receptor beta chains sequenced from one sample in a study of CD8+ T cells in alopecia areata. The treatment: oral pan-JAK inhibitor, 5-10 mg twice daily. Sequencing used cDNA as its template, made by extracting RNA and reverse transcribing it. Sequencing was performed with immunoSEQ multiplex PCR; in TCRdb, only in-frame clones are kept and a portion is missing. The sample shows about 42,000 clones, just under 95% of them seen only once. The sample was CD8+ T cells sorted from blood, taken at week 24, from a patient treated with tofacitinib. These receptor sequences come from a human donor with alopecia areata.

The chain joins TRBV7-9 to TRBJ2-1, with 10 bases matching TRBD2. The CDR3 runs to 17 residues. With 3 bases clipped from V and 8 bases from J, the junction kept 13 bases outside the gene matches. Germline V gene lookup returns CDR1 SEHNR and CDR2 FQNEAQ (reference sequence). The CDR3 DNA reads as TGTGCCAGCAGCTTCGAGCGGGGGGGCCTCATCGAGGATGAGCAGTTCTTC. Protein product: CASSFERGGLIEDEQFF.

This sequence joins TRBV6-5 and TRBJ1-2; D is unclear. Trimming removed 6 bases from V and 1 base from J, with 9 bases in between. The CDR3 has 13 residues. Germline lookup yields CDR1 MNHEY and CDR2 SVGAGI. CDR3 in DNA: TGTGCCAGCAGATACGGAATTAACTATGGCTACACCTTC. Amino acids: CASRYGINYGYTF.

The chain couples TRBV27 to TRBJ2-7, with D possibly TRBD1 on 6 matching bases. Trimming cost V 5 bases and J 7 bases, with 12 bases left between them. The germline V gene encodes CDR1 MNHEY and CDR2 SMNVEV (reference sequence). CDR3 length: 12 amino acids. CDR3 region: CASSKTGQEQYF. As DNA, the CDR3 is TGTGCCAGCAGTAAGACAGGTCAAGAGCAGTACTTC.

This chain joins TRBV7-6 and TRBJ2-7, with 8 bases matching TRBD1. With V trimmed by 3 bases and J by 3 bases, 4 bases remained unmatched. Germline values: CDR1 SGHVS, CDR2 FNYEAQ. CDR3 length: 14 amino acids. The CDR3 region has the DNA TGTGCCAGCAGCTTCGGACAGGGCGACTACGAGCAGTACTTC. Translated, it gives CASSFGQGDYEQYF.

This chain uses TRBV5-6 with TRBJ2-5; D perhaps matches TRBD1 (6 bases). V lost 3 bases and J lost 0, with 18 bases in between. This CDR3 region has 17 residues. Germline values: CDR1 SGHDT, CDR2 YYEEEE. The CDR3 DNA follows: TGTGCCAGCAGCTCGTCCGGGACACAACGGTACCAAGAGACCCAGTACTTC. Its protein product is CASSSSGTQRYQETQYF.

This sequence joins TRBV28 and TRBJ2-2; D unresolved. This CDR3 contains 13 residues. V gave up 4 bases and J gave up 1 base, with 4 bases separating them. Germline CDR1 and CDR2: MDHEN and SYDVKM. The CDR3 nucleotides read TGTGCCAGCAGTTCAGTGAACACCGGGGAGCTGTTTTTT. Amino acids: CASSSVNTGELFF.

The gene calls are TRBV6-6 and TRBJ2-7; D remains unclear. The CDR3 has 14 residues. Trimming removed 2 bases at V and 6 bases at J, with 14 bases between. Germline loops: CDR1 MNHNY, CDR2 SVGAGI (reference sequence). The CDR3 region has the DNA TGTGCCAGCAGTTACGGGTATTCTGTCTCCGAGCAGTACTTC. It specifies CASSYGYSVSEQYF.

The chain combines TRBV2 with TRBJ2-3; D is ambiguous. The CDR3 has 13 amino acids. CDR1 and CDR2 from the germline V gene are SNHLY and FYNNEI. V gave up 5 bases and J gave up 2 bases, with 8 bases separating them. CDR3: CASSNSFTDTQYF. In nucleotides, the CDR3 is TGTGCCAGCAGTAATTCTTTCACAGATACGCAGTATTTT. The full variable domain, completed using reference TRBV2 and TRBJ2-3, is EPEVTQTPSHQVTQMGQEVILRCVPISNHLYFYWYRQILGQKVEFLVSFYNNEISEKSEIFDDQFSVERPDGSNFTLKIRSTKLEDSAMYFCASSNSFTDTQYFGPGTRLTVL.

This chain joins TRBV19 and TRBJ2-2; D ambiguous. The V and J ends lost 5 bases and 7 bases respectively, with 14 bases between them. The CDR3 sequence is 14 residues long. Germline assignment: CDR1 LNHDA and CDR2 SQIVND (reference sequence). The CDR3, as DNA: TGTGCCAGTAGTCTAAGACAAGACGTCGGGGAGCTGTTTTTT. It codes for CASSLRQDVGELFF.

The rearrangement links TRBV5-1 to TRBJ2-7; possibly TRBD2 for D (5 bases). CDR1 and CDR2 (germline): SGHRS, YFSETQ. The CDR3 runs to 13 residues. Trimming removed 4 bases at V and 3 bases at J, with 11 bases between. CDR3 in DNA: TGCGCCAGCAGCGTTGGACTCAACTACGAGCAGTACTTC. It encodes CASSVGLNYEQYF.

The chain joins TRBV6-6 to TRBJ2-7; D not certain. V was cut by 6 bases and J by 2 bases, with 11 bases left in between. Looked up from germline, CDR1 is MNHNY and CDR2 is SVGAGI (reference sequence). The CDR3 consists of 13 residues. The CDR3 coding sequence is TGTGCCAGCAGCCCCCTGAGCGCCTACGAGCAGTACTTC. As protein: CASSPLSAYEQYF.

The chain is built from TRBV7-8 and TRBJ2-3; possibly TRBD1 or TRBD2 for D (5 bases each). Trimming took off 4 bases at V and 2 bases at J, with 7 bases between the two ends. Germline V gene sequence: CDR1 SGHVS, CDR2 FQNEAQ. This CDR3 has 13 residues. The CDR3: CASSWGYTDTQYF. The CDR3 nucleotides are TGTGCCAGCAGCTGGGGGTACACAGATACGCAGTATTTT.

The chain couples TRBV6-5 to TRBJ2-5, with TRBD1 matching over 8 bases. The J segment lost 5 bases and the V segment lost 2 bases, leaving 10 bases of the junction unmatched. CDR1 MNHEY and CDR2 SVGAGI come from the germline V gene. The CDR3 consists of 16 residues. Here the CDR3 reads CASSYGTGIGMETQYF. DNA of the CDR3: TGTGCCAGCAGTTACGGGACAGGTATCGGGATGGAGACCCAGTACTTC.

The V and J genes are TRBV18 and TRBJ2-5; D unclear. Near its end, the DNA agrees better with TRBJ2-7, so the J call may be wrong. Germline CDR1 and CDR2: KGHSH and LQKENI. This CDR3 region has 11 residues. CDR3 in DNA: TGTGCCAGCTCACAGGGCTACGAGCAGTACTTC. Amino acid sequence: CASSQGYEQYF.

This chain joins TRBV5-4 and TRBJ2-1; 8 positions match TRBD2. This CDR3 region has 13 residues. The germline V gene encodes CDR1 SGHNT and CDR2 YYREEE (reference sequence). The V gene end was trimmed by 4 bases and the J gene end by 5 bases; junction bases not matched to a gene: 2. Here the CDR3 DNA reads TGTGCCAGCAGCCAGCGGGGGAACAATGAGCAGTTCTTC. Protein product: CASSQRGNNEQFF.

The chain couples TRBV6-1 to TRBJ2-5; no clear D. Germline lookup yields CDR1 MNHNS and CDR2 SASEGT. V lost 2 bases and J 0 bases, leaving 4 bases between the germline ends. The CDR3 has 13 amino acids. The CDR3 loop is CASSEFYQETQYF. The CDR3, as DNA: TGTGCCAGCAGTGAATTTTACCAAGAGACCCAGTACTTC.

The chain recombines TRBV7-9 with TRBJ2-7, with D maybe TRBD1 (5 bases). The V and J ends lost 4 bases and 5 bases respectively, with 12 bases between them. The CDR3 totals 13 residues. Germline V gene lookup returns CDR1 SEHNR and CDR2 FQNEAQ (reference sequence). This chain's CDR3 is CASSSPGSNEQYF. CDR3 coding DNA: TGTGCCAGCAGCTCTCCAGGGTCCAACGAGCAGTACTTC.